The 20 T cell receptor beta chains given below trace back to one sample, sequenced in a study of tumor and adjacent non-tumor tissue in lung cancer. No cell sorting was done before RNA was extracted from the tissue. More than 3 cm separated this lung sample from the edge of the tumor. A modified ARM-PCR protocol with three rounds of nested PCR amplified TCRbeta. Each CDR3 protein is one row after TCRdb ran MiXCR on the multiplex PCR reads. This sample carries fewer than 100,000 distinct CDR3 sequences, roughly 80% of them seen once, and the ten largest clones take about 54%. Sequences were obtained from distant non-tumor lung tissue. The receptors shown here come from a man aged 60-69 years with non-small cell lung cancer.

The genes are TRBV11-2 and TRBJ2-1; tentatively, D is TRBD2 (5 bases). CDR3 length equals 14 residues. The V end lost 5 bases, the J end lost 3 bases, and 11 bases lay between the germline ends. CDR1 and CDR2 from the germline V gene are SGHAT and FQNNGV. The CDR3: CASSLAGGYNEQFF. The CDR3, as DNA: TGTGCCAGCAGCCTGGCAGGAGGCTACAATGAGCAGTTCTTC.

The rearrangement links TRBV4-3 to TRBJ1-3; D remains ambiguous. From germline, CDR1 is LGHNA and CDR2 YSLEER. The CDR3 is 16 amino acids. Trimming cost V 5 bases and J 2 bases, with 16 bases left between them. CDR3 nucleotides: TGCGCCAGCAGCTACCGGACGCGAGGCACTGGAAACACCATATATTTT. This gives the protein CASSYRTRGTGNTIYF.

This clonotype has only one observation. The chain is built from TRBV12-3 or TRBV12-4 and TRBJ1-2, with D unresolved. V shed 1 base and J shed 7 bases, with 13 bases lying between them. The CDR3 loop spans 14 amino acids. The CDR3 protein is CASSLGLASSGYTF. The DNA for the CDR3 is TGTGCCAGCAGTTTAGGCCTCGCGAGTAGTGGCTACACCTTC.

Notes on this clonotype: Given a much more abundant clone one base away, this may be a read error. This sequence joins TRBV5-6 and TRBJ1-6; the D gene is possibly TRBD1 (5 bases). The germline V gene encodes CDR1 SGHDT and CDR2 YYEEEE. The CDR3 is 13 amino acids. CDR3 amino acids: CTSSLDINSPLHF. DNA of the CDR3: TGTACCAGCAGCTTGGACATAAATTCACCCCTCCACTTT.

This clonotype was seen only once. One junction end does not reproduce the germline sequence, and a read error may be involved. This chain connects TRBV29-1 to TRBJ2-1; TRBD2 matches 14 bases. The CDR3 is 18 residues long. CDR1 and CDR2 (germline): SQVTM, ANQGSEA. This CDR3 is CSIEGGTSGGPRYNEQFF. CDR3 sequence (DNA): TGCAGCATTGAAGGGGGGACTAGCGGGGGCCCCCGATATAATGAGCAGTTCTTC.

As concerns this clonotype: Likely a read error: the CDR3 ends without its conserved phenylalanine or tryptophan. Written as DNA, the CDR3 is TGTGCCAGCAGTTTGACAGGGAGAGGGATTGAAGCTTTCTTG. Translated, it gives CASSLTGRGIEAFL. The genes are TRBV11-2 and TRBJ1-1; the match to TRBD1 covers 7 bases. CDR1 is SGHAT, CDR2 FQNNGV, per germline. The CDR3 is made up of 14 amino acids. The ends lost 6 bases at V and 7 bases at J; junction bases unmatched: 11.

As regards this clonotype: A much larger clone differs from this one at a single base, so this may be a read error. The genes are TRBV20-1 and TRBJ2-5, with TRBD2 identical over 9 bases. V lost 2 bases to trimming and J lost 5 bases; unmatched junction nucleotides: 15. The CDR3 covers 17 residues. Germline V gene sequence: CDR1 DFQATT, CDR2 SNEGSKA (reference sequence). The CDR3 spells CSARREGAGGPSETQYF. The CDR3 DNA reads as TGCAGTGCTAGAAGGGAGGGCGCGGGAGGGCCCTCGGAGACCCAGTACTTC.

This clonotype was found a few times. The V and J genes are TRBV6-5 and TRBJ2-6; D may be TRBD2 (7 bases). V lost 4 bases and J lost 9, with 22 bases in between. The germline CDR1 and CDR2 sequences are MNHEY and SVGAGI. CDR3 length: 17 residues. The CDR3 sequence: CASSLGGASSRVNVLTF. DNA for the CDR3: TGTGCCAGCAGTTTAGGGGGGGCCAGCTCTAGGGTCAACGTCCTGACTTTC.

Comment on this clonotype: Since a much larger clone is just one base distant, this may be a read error. The rearrangement links TRBV6-6 to TRBJ1-3, with D perhaps TRBD1 (5 bases). V dropped 3 bases and J dropped 4 bases, with 13 bases sitting between them. The germline CDR1 and CDR2 sequences are MNHNY and SVGAGI (reference sequence). The CDR3 is 15 residues long. The CDR3 DNA reads as TGTGCCAGCAGTTATTTGAGGGGAAGAGGAAACACCATATATTTT. This gives the protein CASSYLRGRGNTIYF.

CDR3 residues: CASIGPSNTGKLFF. CDR3 nucleotide sequence: TGCGCCAGCATTGGTCCCTCGAACACCGGCAAGCTGTTTTTT. The V and J genes are TRBV5-1 and TRBJ2-2, with D unresolved. Deletions cut 6 bases from V and 12 bases from J, with 21 bases between. Per germline, CDR1 SGHRS and CDR2 YFSETQ. The CDR3 runs to 14 residues.

As regards this clonotype: One junction end does not reproduce the germline sequence, and a read error may be involved. V and J are TRBV4-3 and TRBJ2-6; no firm D call. The CDR3 runs to 16 residues. Germline V gene data show CDR1 as LGHNA and CDR2 as YSLEER. The CDR3 protein is CASSQETVSGPNVLTF. CDR3 nucleotide sequence: TGCGCCAGCAGCCAAGAGACGGTCTCTGGGCCCAACGTCCTGACTTTC.

There are a few counts of this clonotype. The germline gene is not matched at one end of the junction; a read error may be the cause. V and J are TRBV11-3 and TRBJ1-2; TRBD1 might be the D (5 bases). The CDR3 runs 15 residues. CDR1 and CDR2 (germline): SGHNT, YENEEA. CDR3 sequence (DNA): TGCGCCAGCAGCTCGAGCCCGGTGGGGACCTATGGCTACACCTTC. Translation: CASSSSPVGTYGYTF.

The chain employs TRBV6-1 and TRBJ1-2; D not resolved. The germline V gene has CDR1 MNHNS and CDR2 SASEGT. The CDR3 length is 16 residues. The V end lost 6 bases, the J end lost 13 bases, and 30 bases lay between the germline ends. The CDR3 here is CASSERIFEGRYGCTF. CDR3 in DNA: TGTGCCAGCAGCGAACGGATTTTTGAAGGGCGCTATGGTTGCACCTTC.

Points on this clonotype: At one of its ends the junction is not consistent with the germline gene, which may arise from a read error. This chain uses TRBV11-2 with TRBJ2-5, with a possible D match to TRBD1 (5 bases). This CDR3 spans 14 amino acids. Germline loops: CDR1 SGHAT, CDR2 FQNNGV. CDR3 coding DNA: TGTGCTAGCAACTCTGGACATGTCCAAGAGACCCGGTACTTC. Translated: CASNSGHVQETRYF.

The chain has TRBV6-5 and TRBJ2-1; D call uncertain. Deletions cut 0 bases from V and 7 bases from J, with 10 bases between. The CDR3 covers 14 residues. Germline loops: CDR1 MNHEY, CDR2 SVGAGI. The CDR3 bases are TGTGCCAGCAGTTACTCTCCATCGATGAATGAGCAGTTCTTC. This encodes CASSYSPSMNEQFF.

For this clonotype: Relative to the germline gene, one junction end is altered; a read error may explain this. J is TRBJ2-7 and V is TRBV5-1; D is possibly TRBD2 (5 bases). CDR1 is SGHRS and CDR2 is YFSETQ in the germline V gene. This CDR3 has 14 residues. The CDR3 is CASRASLAGYDQYF. CDR3 DNA sequence: TGCGCCAGCAGGGCCAGCCTGGCGGGCTACGATCAGTACTTC.

This clonotype occurred many times. The gene calls are TRBV11-2 and TRBJ1-1; 9 positions agree with TRBD1. Germline V gives CDR1 SGHAT, CDR2 FQNNGV. The CDR3 extends over 14 amino acids. V was clipped by 3 bases and J by 4 bases; unmatched bases: 3. CDR3 in DNA: TGTGCCAGCAGCTTTTTGGACAGGGGCACTGAAGCTTTCTTT. Its protein is CASSFLDRGTEAFF.

At least ten counts were recorded for this clonotype. The chain uses TRBV20-1 and TRBJ2-5; D is possibly TRBD1 (5 bases). CDR3 length: 14 residues. CDR1 and CDR2 (germline): DFQATT, SNEGSKA (reference sequence). Trimming took 4 bases from V and 3 from J, leaving 15 bases between them. The CDR3 nucleotides read TGCAGTGCTAACCCCCCCAAGACAGAAGAGACCCAGTACTTC. Translated, it gives CSANPPKTEETQYF.

Regarding this clonotype: A much more abundant neighbour one base away suggests this may be a read error. The CDR3 loop reads CASSLAVGDTDTQYF. CDR3 DNA: TGCGCCAGCAGCTTGGCCGTTGGTGACACAGATACGCAGTATTTT. This chain links TRBV5-1 with TRBJ2-3, with no clear D. CDR1 is SGHRS and CDR2 is YFSETQ in the germline V gene. The CDR3 consists of 15 residues. V was trimmed by 0 bases and J by 2 bases, leaving 10 bases between them. The full variable domain, its missing parts supplied by reference TRBV5-1 and TRBJ2-3, is KAGVTQTPRYLIKTRGQQVTLSCSPISGHRSVSWYQQTPGQGLQFLFEYFSETQRNKGNFPGRFSGRQFSNSRSEMNVSTLELGDSALYLCASSLAVGDTDTQYFGPGTRLTVL.

For this clonotype: At one boundary the junction diverges from the germline segment, which might be a read error. CDR3 coding DNA: TGCGGTGCTAGAGTCCGGGGGGGACGGGGTGAGCAGTTCTTC. It yields the protein CGARVRGGRGEQFF. The chain employs TRBV20-1 and TRBJ2-1; 8 bases align to TRBD2. This CDR3 is 14 amino acids long. Germline CDR1 DFQATT, CDR2 SNEGSKA (reference sequence).